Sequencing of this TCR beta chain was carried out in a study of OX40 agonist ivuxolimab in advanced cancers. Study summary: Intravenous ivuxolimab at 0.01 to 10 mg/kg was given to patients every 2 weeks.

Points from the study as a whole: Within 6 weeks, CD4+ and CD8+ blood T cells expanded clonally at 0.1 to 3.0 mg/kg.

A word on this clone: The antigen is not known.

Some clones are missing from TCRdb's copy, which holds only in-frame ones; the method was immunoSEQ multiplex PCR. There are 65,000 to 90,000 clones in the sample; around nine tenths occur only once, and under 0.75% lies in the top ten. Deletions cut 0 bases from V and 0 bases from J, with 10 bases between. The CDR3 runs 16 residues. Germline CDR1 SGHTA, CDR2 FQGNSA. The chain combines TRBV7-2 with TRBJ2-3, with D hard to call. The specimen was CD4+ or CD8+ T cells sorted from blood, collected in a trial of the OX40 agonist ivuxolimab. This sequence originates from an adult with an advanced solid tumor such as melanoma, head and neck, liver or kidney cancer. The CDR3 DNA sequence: TGTGCCAGCAGCTTAGCGGGGAAACCTAGCACAGATACGCAGTATTTT. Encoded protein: CASSLAGKPSTDTQYF.